This entry describes one T cell receptor beta chain. The data stem from a study of control samples from healthy donors and cancer patients. Using immunoSEQ multiplex PCR, the repertoire was profiled, and TCRdb retains in-frame clones only, with some absent. The sample consists of some 130,000 clones, about nine tenths of them appearing once. This CDR3 has 15 amino acids. Germline V gene sequence: CDR1 MNHNY, CDR2 SVGAGI (reference sequence). The germline V and J ends were trimmed by 6 bases and 7 bases, with 19 bases remaining between them. The sequence derives from a man in his fifties or sixties with head and neck cancer. This chain joins TRBV6-6 and TRBJ2-1; weak D call: TRBD2 (6 bases). Sequences were obtained from PBMCs. The chain's CDR3 is CASRSLTHSGNEQFF. Here the CDR3 DNA reads TGTGCCAGCAGGTCTCTTACCCACAGCGGGAATGAGCAGTTCTTC.